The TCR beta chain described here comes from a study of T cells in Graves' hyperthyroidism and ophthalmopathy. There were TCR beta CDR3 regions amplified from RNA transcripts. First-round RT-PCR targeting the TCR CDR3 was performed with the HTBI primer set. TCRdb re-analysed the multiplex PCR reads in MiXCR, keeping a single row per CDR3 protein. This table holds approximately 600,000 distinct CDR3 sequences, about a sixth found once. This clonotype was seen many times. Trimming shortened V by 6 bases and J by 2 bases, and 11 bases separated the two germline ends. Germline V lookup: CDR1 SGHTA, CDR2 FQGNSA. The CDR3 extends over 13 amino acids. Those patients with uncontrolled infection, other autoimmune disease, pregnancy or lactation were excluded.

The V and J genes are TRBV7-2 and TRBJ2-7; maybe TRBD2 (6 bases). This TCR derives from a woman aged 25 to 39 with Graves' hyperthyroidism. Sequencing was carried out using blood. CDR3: CASRVAETYEQYF. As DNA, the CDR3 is TGTGCCAGCAGAGTAGCGGAAACCTACGAGCAGTACTTC.